Included here is one T cell receptor (beta chain) sequence, with context. V was clipped by 8 bases and J by 6 bases; unmatched bases: 15. Germline V CDR1 and CDR2: MDHEN, SYDVKM. This CDR3 comprises 16 residues. Symptom resolution, clearance, or two negative PCRs marked the recovered donors of Cohort 3. Per the authors' pipeline: Nucleated cell number was recorded as an estimate derived from reference gene primer amplification. The method was immunoSEQ multiplex PCR; TCRdb's version includes in-frame clones alone and lacks a portion of them. That table gives V, J and clone size, and the DNA gave D and trimming. The profile covers hundreds of thousands of clones, with about nine tenths appearing a single time and 15% to 17% taken by the ten largest. These data are taken from a study of blood T cell repertoires in COVID-19. For the study at large: Sites in the United States, Italy and Spain provided acute and convalescent COVID-19 samples.

This receptor was obtained from a man in his late teens or twenties who had recovered from COVID-19. The sample comprised PBMCs or T cells enriched from blood (not recorded which). The chain is built from TRBV28 and TRBJ2-1, with TRBD2 identical over 8 bases. This chain's CDR3 is CASGTPGLVGINEQFF. In nucleotides, the CDR3 is TGTGCCAGCGGGACTCCGGGACTAGTAGGCATCAATGAGCAGTTCTTC.